The next 30 T cell receptor beta chains were all read from a single sample in a study of long-term antiretroviral therapy in people with HIV. The run of the v3.0 immunoSEQ assay was at survey level. Method: immunoSEQ multiplex PCR; TCRdb's copy keeps in-frame clones and lacks some. The repertoire consists of tens of thousands of clones, with roughly 80% occurring once and the leading ten covering 5.6%. The source material was unsorted PBMCs, sampled 0.2 years after starting antiretroviral therapy. The receptors were gathered from a woman aged 30 to 39 with HIV.

This clone was seen once. This chain connects TRBV11-3 to TRBJ2-3; D is possibly TRBD1 (6 bases). Per the germline V gene, CDR1 is SGHNT and CDR2 is YENEEA. This CDR3 has 15 amino acids. V was shortened by 1 base and J by 3 bases, with 11 bases between the two germline ends. The CDR3 DNA reads as TGTGCCAGCAGCTTAGGAAAGGGGGAGACAGATACGCAGTATTTT. Translated: CASSLGKGETDTQYF.

This clone was observed a handful of times. The chain uses TRBV19 and TRBJ2-7; no definite D call. This CDR3 is built from 14 residues. The germline V gene encodes CDR1 LNHDA and CDR2 SQIVND (reference sequence). V was shortened by 0 bases and J by 0 bases, with 6 bases between the two germline ends. As DNA, the CDR3 is TGTGCCAGTAGTATAGATACTCGCTCCTACGAGCAGTACTTC. It specifies CASSIDTRSYEQYF.

The chain recombines TRBV6-5 with TRBJ2-5, with a weak D call TRBD1 (6 bases). From germline, CDR1 is MNHEY and CDR2 SVGAGI. The CDR3 has 15 amino acids. The V and J ends lost 2 bases and 1 base respectively, with 11 bases between them. The CDR3 loop reads CASSYRYRAQETQYF. CDR3 in DNA: TGTGCCAGCAGTTACAGATACAGGGCCCAAGAGACCCAGTACTTC.

The genes are TRBV2 and TRBJ1-6; tentatively, D is TRBD1 (6 bases). Deletions cut 1 base from V and 5 bases from J, with 9 bases between. CDR3 size: 15 residues. Germline V gene lookup returns CDR1 SNHLY and CDR2 FYNNEI. Written as DNA, the CDR3 is TGTGCCAGCAGTGAAGGGACAGTGAATAATTCACCCCTCCACTTT. This translates into CASSEGTVNNSPLHF.

This rearrangement joins TRBV27 to TRBJ2-3, with D perhaps assigned TRBD1 or TRBD2 (5 bases each). The CDR3 loop spans 16 amino acids. CDR1 is MNHEY, CDR2 SMNVEV, per germline (reference sequence). Trimming pared 8 bases from V and 5 bases from J, leaving 23 bases between. CDR3 coding DNA: TGTGCCAGCTCCCACCCGGGTCCTCTTGGGGGAGATACGCAGTATTTT. Amino acid sequence: CASSHPGPLGGDTQYF.

The J gene is TRBJ1-5, the V gene TRBV27; D might be TRBD1 (5 bases). Trimming took 3 bases from V and 4 from J, leaving 10 bases between them. The CDR3 contains 14 residues. The germline V gene encodes CDR1 MNHEY and CDR2 SMNVEV (reference sequence). The CDR3 coding sequence is TGTGCCAGCAGTTTCCAGGGTATGAATCAGCCCCAGCATTTT. Translation gives CASSFQGMNQPQHF.

This chain uses TRBV30 with TRBJ2-1; 15 bases match TRBD2. Trimming took 4 bases from V and 5 from J; bases not matched to a gene: 12. Germline CDR1 and CDR2: GTSNPN and SVGIG (reference sequence). The length of the CDR3 is 18 residues. CDR3 residues: CAWTGVGLAGGSHNEQFF. The CDR3 region has the DNA TGTGCCTGGACCGGGGTCGGACTAGCGGGGGGGTCACACAATGAGCAGTTCTTC. Using reference TRBV30 and TRBJ2-1 for the parts outside the CDR3, the full variable domain is SQTIHQWPATLVQPVGSPLSLECTVEGTSNPNLYWYRQAAGRGLQLLFYSVGIGQISSEVPQNLSASRPQDRQFILSSKKLLLSDSGFYLCAWTGVGLAGGSHNEQFFGPGTRLTVL.

The chain is built from TRBV6-1 and TRBJ1-6; no clear D. V lost 7 bases and J 0 bases, leaving 7 bases between the germline ends. CDR1 and CDR2 from the germline V gene are MNHNS and SASEGT. CDR3 length: 14 residues. In nucleotides, the CDR3 is TGTGCCAGCAACGAGTTCTCCTATAATTCACCCCTCCACTTT. Its protein product is CASNEFSYNSPLHF.

V and J are TRBV10-2 and TRBJ2-7; D gene uncertain. In germline, CDR1 is WSHSY, CDR2 SAAADI. The germline V and J ends were trimmed by 6 bases and 4 bases, with 13 bases remaining between them. CDR3 length: 13 residues. The CDR3 loop reads CASSNGPRYEQYF. The DNA for the CDR3 is TGCGCCAGCAGCAATGGGCCCAGGTACGAGCAGTACTTC.

This clone showed up just once. This sequence joins TRBV5-1 and TRBJ2-2, with no clear D. The CDR3 has 14 amino acids. The V and J ends lost 0 bases and 2 bases respectively, with 5 bases between them. Germline assignment: CDR1 SGHRS and CDR2 YFSETQ. Here the CDR3 reads CASSLGFNTGELFF. The CDR3 nucleotides are TGCGCCAGCAGCTTGGGGTTCAACACCGGGGAGCTGTTTTTT.

The CDR3 sequence is CASSVQSSGANVLTF. In DNA, the CDR3 is TGTGCCAGCAGCGTGCAGTCCTCTGGGGCCAACGTCCTGACTTTC. The gene calls are TRBV9 and TRBJ2-6; no firm D call. Trimming took off 2 bases at V and 0 bases at J, with 6 bases between the two ends. Germline CDR1 is SGDLS and CDR2 is YYNGEE. The CDR3 is 15 amino acids.

The J gene is TRBJ1-1, the V gene TRBV30; D is unclear. CDR1 and CDR2 (germline): GTSNPN, SVGIG (reference sequence). Trimming shortened V by 5 bases and J by 4 bases, and 14 bases separated the two germline ends. The CDR3 is made up of 13 amino acids. The CDR3 region is CAWGTYRPTEAFF. The CDR3 nucleotides read TGTGCCTGGGGAACTTATCGGCCCACTGAAGCTTTCTTT.

The V and J genes are TRBV7-2 and TRBJ2-1; D possibly corresponds to TRBD1 (6 bases). Trimming left V 4 bases short and J 4 bases short, with 14 bases between. CDR3 size: 15 residues. Germline assignment: CDR1 SGHTA and CDR2 FQGNSA. The DNA of the CDR3 is TGTGCCAGCAGCTCAAGGGGGTCAGATTACAATGAGCAGTTCTTC. This codes for CASSSRGSDYNEQFF.

J is TRBJ2-1 and V is TRBV11-1; D might be TRBD1 or TRBD2, each matching 6 bases. Germline loops: CDR1 SGHAT, CDR2 FQDESV (reference sequence). V was cut by 5 bases and J by 5 bases, with 19 bases left in between. CDR3 length equals 16 residues. The CDR3 DNA reads TGTGCCAGCAGCGACCACGGGGGCGCGATCCACAATGAGCAGTTCTTC. It yields the protein CASSDHGGAIHNEQFF.

The CDR3 sequence: CASSQSGTGEPDTQYF. The CDR3 nucleotides are TGTGCCAGCAGCCAATCCGGGACAGGGGAACCAGATACGCAGTATTTT. This chain uses TRBV4-2 with TRBJ2-3; 10 bases line up with TRBD1. J was trimmed by 4 bases and V by 2 bases; bases with no gene match: 6. CDR1 LGHNA and CDR2 YNFKEQ come from the germline V gene. The CDR3 length is 16 residues.

The rearrangement joins TRBV30 to TRBJ1-2; no definite D call. In germline, CDR1 is GTSNPN, CDR2 SVGIG (reference sequence). The CDR3 length is 12 residues. The V end lost 3 bases, the J end lost 4 bases, and 9 bases lay between the germline ends. CDR3 sequence reads: CAWSTASYGYTF. CDR3 in DNA: TGTGCCTGGAGCACGGCTAGCTATGGCTACACCTTC.

This clone was seen just once. Written as DNA, the CDR3 is TGTGCCAGCAGCCGCTACCAAGAGACCCAGTACTTC. It translates to CASSRYQETQYF. This chain uses TRBV7-2 with TRBJ2-5, with no clear D. The CDR3 has 12 amino acids. The germline gives CDR1 SGHTA, CDR2 FQGNSA. V gave up 5 bases and J gave up 0 bases, with 4 bases separating them. The full variable domain, its missing parts supplied by reference TRBV7-2 and TRBJ2-5, is GAGVSQSPSNKVTEKGKDVELRCDPISGHTALYWYRQSLGQGLEFLIYFQGNSAPDKSGLPSDRFSAERTGGSVSTLTIQRTQQEDSAVYLCASSRYQETQYFGPGTRLLVL.

The chain links TRBV11-2 to TRBJ2-2; D not certain. In germline, CDR1 is SGHAT, CDR2 FQNNGV. V lost 3 bases and J 2 bases, leaving 4 bases between the germline ends. The CDR3 length is 13 residues. The CDR3 region has the DNA TGTGCCAGCAGCTTTAGTAACACCGGGGAGCTGTTTTTT. Translation gives CASSFSNTGELFF. The whole variable domain, filled in from reference TRBV11-2 and TRBJ2-2, reads EAGVAQSPRYKIIEKRQSVAFWCNPISGHATLYWYQQILGQGPKLLIQFQNNGVVDDSQLPKDRFSAERLKGVDSTLKIQPAKLEDSAVYLCASSFSNTGELFFGEGSRLTVL.

The chain combines TRBV5-4 with TRBJ1-2; no definite D call. The V end was cut by 0 bases, the J end by 8 bases, with 14 bases between. This CDR3 region has 14 residues. CDR1 is SGHNT, CDR2 YYREEE, per germline (reference sequence). The DNA of the CDR3 is TGTGCCAGCAGCTTGGGGACCGACTATATGGGCTACACCTTC. Amino acid sequence: CASSLGTDYMGYTF.

The chain uses TRBV30 and TRBJ2-2, with D perhaps matching TRBD1 (6 bases). Trimming removed 0 bases from V and 8 bases from J, with 16 bases in between. There are 15 residues in the CDR3. Germline assignment: CDR1 GTSNPN and CDR2 SVGIG (reference sequence). The chain's CDR3 is CAWSVRTSGTGELFF. The CDR3 DNA sequence: TGTGCCTGGAGTGTAAGAACCTCAGGGACAGGGGAGCTGTTTTTT.

The chain links TRBV5-6 to TRBJ1-1, with TRBD1 matching over 9 bases. Germline CDR1 is SGHDT and CDR2 is YYEEEE. V shed 4 bases, J shed 5 bases, and the junction held 6 bases outside the gene matches. This CDR3 contains 14 residues. CDR3 in amino acids: CASSTGGAVTEAFF. CDR3 DNA sequence: TGTGCCAGCAGCACAGGGGGCGCAGTGACTGAAGCTTTCTTT.

V and J are TRBV7-9 and TRBJ1-6, with TRBD1 matching over 7 bases. CDR3 size: 15 residues. The germline CDR1 and CDR2 sequences are SEHNR and FQNEAQ (reference sequence). Trimming took 5 bases from V and 6 from J; bases not matched to a gene: 7. The CDR3 sequence is CASSPPGQFNSPLHF. The CDR3 DNA reads TGTGCCAGCAGCCCGCCGGGACAGTTTAATTCACCCCTCCACTTT. The full variable domain, with the rest looked up from reference TRBV7-9 and TRBJ1-6, is DTGVSQNPRHKITKRGQNVTFRCDPISEHNRLYWYRQTLGQGPEFLTYFQNEAQLEKSRLLSDRFSAERPKGSFSTLEIQRTEQGDSAMYLCASSPPGQFNSPLHFGNGTRLTVT.

V gene TRBV6-5 combines with J gene TRBJ1-1, with D hard to call. The germline V gene encodes CDR1 MNHEY and CDR2 SVGAGI. Trimming took off 6 bases at V and 3 bases at J, with 14 bases between the two ends. The CDR3 extends over 14 amino acids. DNA of the CDR3: TGTGCCAGCAGCCCAGAAGGCAGAGACACTGAAGCTTTCTTT. This encodes CASSPEGRDTEAFF.

The chain carries TRBV11-2 and TRBJ1-1; D unclear. This CDR3 contains 16 residues. V was clipped by 2 bases and J by 4 bases, with 17 bases between them. CDR1 is SGHAT and CDR2 is FQNNGV in the germline V gene. CDR3 DNA sequence: TGTGCCAGCAGCTTAAGAAGTGTAGGGATCGGCACTGAAGCTTTCTTT. Its translation is CASSLRSVGIGTEAFF.

The chain joins TRBV29-1 to TRBJ1-1; maybe TRBD1 (6 bases). CDR1 SQVTM and CDR2 ANQGSEA come from the germline V gene. The CDR3 extends over 14 amino acids. V shed 5 bases and J shed 6 bases, with 19 bases lying between them. For the CDR3, the DNA is TGCAGCGTTCAACCTACAGGGATGGGCGCTGAAGCTTTCTTT. As protein: CSVQPTGMGAEAFF.

This clone was recorded only once. The rearrangement joins TRBV29-1 to TRBJ1-5; a weak D match, TRBD1 (5 bases). Germline lookup yields CDR1 SQVTM and CDR2 ANQGSEA. This CDR3 contains 15 residues. Trimming stripped 1 base from V and 4 bases from J, with 14 bases between. CDR3 in DNA: TGCAGCGTTGAAGTGGGTGGGGCGGGAAATCAGCCCCAGCATTTT. Translation: CSVEVGGAGNQPQHF.

The chain is built from TRBV30 and TRBJ1-1; D is undetermined. Germline loops: CDR1 GTSNPN, CDR2 SVGIG (reference sequence). V lost 5 bases to trimming and J lost 6 bases, with 16 bases between them. There are 13 residues in the CDR3. CDR3 nucleotides: TGTGCCTGGCGAAAAGGATCTTGGGCTGAAGCTTTCTTT. It is translated as CAWRKGSWAEAFF.

The V call is TRBV7-7, the J call TRBJ2-5, with a possible D match to TRBD2 (6 bases). The CDR3 covers 14 residues. Germline CDR1 is SSHAT and CDR2 is FNYEAQ (reference sequence). V gave up 0 bases and J gave up 1 base, with 6 bases separating them. The CDR3 DNA is TGTGCCAGCAGCTTAGCGGGACTCCAAGAGACCCAGTACTTC. Its translation: CASSLAGLQETQYF. The whole variable domain, filled in from reference TRBV7-7 and TRBJ2-5, reads GAGVSQSPRYKVTKRGQDVTLRCDPISSHATLYWYQQALGQGPEFLTYFNYEAQPDKSGLPSDRFSAERPEGSISTLTIQRTEQRDSAMYRCASSLAGLQETQYFGPGTRLLVL.

The chain uses TRBV19 and TRBJ2-3, with TRBD2 as a possible D gene (6 bases). With 10 bases removed from V and 0 bases from J, the gap between germline ends came to 20 bases. Germline CDR1 LNHDA, CDR2 SQIVND (reference sequence). The CDR3 consists of 16 residues. DNA for the CDR3: TGTGCCACTCTCAAAGTAGTCGGGGGTAGCACAGATACGCAGTATTTT. It encodes CATLKVVGGSTDTQYF.

The chain couples TRBV18 to TRBJ2-7; weak D call: TRBD1 (5 bases). Germline CDR1 KGHSH, CDR2 LQKENI. Trimming stripped 2 bases from V and 6 bases from J, with 8 bases between. CDR3 length: 12 residues. CDR3 sequence (DNA): TGTGCCAGCTCACCAGCAGGGCGCGAGCAGTACTTC. It specifies CASSPAGREQYF.